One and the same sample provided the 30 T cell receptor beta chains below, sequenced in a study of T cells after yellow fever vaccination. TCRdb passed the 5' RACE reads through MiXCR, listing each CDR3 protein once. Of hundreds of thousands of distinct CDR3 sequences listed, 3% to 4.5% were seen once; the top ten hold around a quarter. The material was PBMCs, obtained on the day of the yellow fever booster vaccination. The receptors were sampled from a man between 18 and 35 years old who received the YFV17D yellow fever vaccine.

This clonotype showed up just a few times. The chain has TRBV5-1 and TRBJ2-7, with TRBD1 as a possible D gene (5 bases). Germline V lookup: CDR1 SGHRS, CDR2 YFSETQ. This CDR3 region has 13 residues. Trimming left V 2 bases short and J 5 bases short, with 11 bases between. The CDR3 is CASSFRDAHEQYF. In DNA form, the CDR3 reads TGCGCCAGCAGCTTCAGGGATGCCCACGAGCAGTACTTC.

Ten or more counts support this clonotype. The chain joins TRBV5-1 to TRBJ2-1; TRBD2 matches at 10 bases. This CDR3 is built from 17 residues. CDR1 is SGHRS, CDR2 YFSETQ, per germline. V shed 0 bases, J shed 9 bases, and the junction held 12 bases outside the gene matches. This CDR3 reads CASSLDPSGGAGGEQFF. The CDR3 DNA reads TGCGCCAGCAGCTTGGACCCCAGCGGGGGGGCCGGGGGTGAGCAGTTCTTC.

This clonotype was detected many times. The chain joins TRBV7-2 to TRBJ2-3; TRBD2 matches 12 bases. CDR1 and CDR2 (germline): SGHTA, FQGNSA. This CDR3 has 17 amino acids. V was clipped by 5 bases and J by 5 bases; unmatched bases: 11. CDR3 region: CASSPRLAGAWGDTQYF. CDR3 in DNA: TGTGCCAGCAGCCCACGACTAGCGGGGGCCTGGGGAGATACGCAGTATTTT.

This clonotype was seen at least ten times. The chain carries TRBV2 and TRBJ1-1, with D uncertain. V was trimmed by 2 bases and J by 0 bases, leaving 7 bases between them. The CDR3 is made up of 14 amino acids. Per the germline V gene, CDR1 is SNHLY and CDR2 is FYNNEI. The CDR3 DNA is TGTGCCAGCAGTGAAACCCGAATGAACACTGAAGCTTTCTTT. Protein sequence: CASSETRMNTEAFF.

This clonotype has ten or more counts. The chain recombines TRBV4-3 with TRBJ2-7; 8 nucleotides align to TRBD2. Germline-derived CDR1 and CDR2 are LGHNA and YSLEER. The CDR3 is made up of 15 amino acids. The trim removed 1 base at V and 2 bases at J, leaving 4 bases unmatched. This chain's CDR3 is CASSQGAGGTYEQYF. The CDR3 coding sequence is TGCGCCAGCAGCCAAGGGGCGGGGGGCACCTACGAGCAGTACTTC.

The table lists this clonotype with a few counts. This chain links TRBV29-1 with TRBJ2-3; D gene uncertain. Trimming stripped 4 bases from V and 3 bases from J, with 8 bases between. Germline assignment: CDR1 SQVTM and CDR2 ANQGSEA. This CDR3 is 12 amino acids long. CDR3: CSVGSSTDTQYF. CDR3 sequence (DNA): TGCAGCGTTGGTAGCAGTACAGATACGCAGTATTTT.

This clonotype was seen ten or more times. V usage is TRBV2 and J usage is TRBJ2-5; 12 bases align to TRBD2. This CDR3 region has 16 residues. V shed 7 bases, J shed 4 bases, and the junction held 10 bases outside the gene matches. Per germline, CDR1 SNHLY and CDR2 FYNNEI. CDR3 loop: CASIVTLAGGTETQYF. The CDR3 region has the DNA TGTGCCAGCATTGTAACACTAGCGGGGGGCACAGAGACCCAGTACTTC.

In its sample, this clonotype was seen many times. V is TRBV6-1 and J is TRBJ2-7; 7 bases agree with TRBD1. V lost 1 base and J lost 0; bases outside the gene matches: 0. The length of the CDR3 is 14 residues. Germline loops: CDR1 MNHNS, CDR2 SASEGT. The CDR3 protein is CASSEGDSSYEQYF. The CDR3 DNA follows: TGTGCCAGCAGTGAAGGGGACAGCTCCTACGAGCAGTACTTC.

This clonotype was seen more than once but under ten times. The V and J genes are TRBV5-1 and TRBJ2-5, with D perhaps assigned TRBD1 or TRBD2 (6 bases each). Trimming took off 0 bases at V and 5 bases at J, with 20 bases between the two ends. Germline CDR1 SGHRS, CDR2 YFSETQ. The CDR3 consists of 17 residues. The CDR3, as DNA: TGCGCCAGCAGCTTGGGGTCCCCAACGGGGGCTGGGGAGACCCAGTACTTC. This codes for CASSLGSPTGAGETQYF. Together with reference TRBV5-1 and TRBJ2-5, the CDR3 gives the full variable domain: KAGVTQTPRYLIKTRGQQVTLSCSPISGHRSVSWYQQTPGQGLQFLFEYFSETQRNKGNFPGRFSGRQFSNSRSEMNVSTLELGDSALYLCASSLGSPTGAGETQYFGPGTRLLVL.

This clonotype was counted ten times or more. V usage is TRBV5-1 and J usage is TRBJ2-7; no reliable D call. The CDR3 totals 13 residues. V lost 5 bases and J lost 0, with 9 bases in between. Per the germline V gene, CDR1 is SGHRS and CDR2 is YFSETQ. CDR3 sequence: CASRAGSSYEQYF. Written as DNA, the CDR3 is TGCGCCAGCAGGGCCGGGTCCTCCTACGAGCAGTACTTC.

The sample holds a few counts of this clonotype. The CDR3 sequence: CASSFRTGGMGEQYF. In nucleotides, the CDR3 is TGCGCCAGCAGCTTTAGGACAGGCGGTATGGGCGAGCAGTACTTC. This chain connects TRBV5-1 to TRBJ2-7, with 7 bases aligning to TRBD1. The CDR3 length is 15 residues. Germline-derived CDR1 and CDR2 are SGHRS and YFSETQ. Unmatched junction bases numbered 11, after V lost 2 bases and J lost 6 bases. Full variable domain (remainder filled in from reference TRBV5-1 and TRBJ2-7): KAGVTQTPRYLIKTRGQQVTLSCSPISGHRSVSWYQQTPGQGLQFLFEYFSETQRNKGNFPGRFSGRQFSNSRSEMNVSTLELGDSALYLCASSFRTGGMGEQYFGPGTRLTVT.

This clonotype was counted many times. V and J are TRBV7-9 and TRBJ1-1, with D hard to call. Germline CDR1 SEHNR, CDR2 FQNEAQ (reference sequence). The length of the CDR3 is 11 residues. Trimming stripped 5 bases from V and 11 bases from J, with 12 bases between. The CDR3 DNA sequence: TGTGCCAGCAGCCGCATCCTGGAGGCTTTCTTT. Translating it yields CASSRILEAFF.

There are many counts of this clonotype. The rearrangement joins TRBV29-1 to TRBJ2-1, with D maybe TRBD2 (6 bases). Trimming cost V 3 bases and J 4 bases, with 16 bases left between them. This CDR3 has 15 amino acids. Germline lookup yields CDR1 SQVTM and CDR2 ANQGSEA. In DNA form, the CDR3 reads TGCAGCGTTGACGTTGGTGATAGCGGATACAATGAGCAGTTCTTC. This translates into CSVDVGDSGYNEQFF.

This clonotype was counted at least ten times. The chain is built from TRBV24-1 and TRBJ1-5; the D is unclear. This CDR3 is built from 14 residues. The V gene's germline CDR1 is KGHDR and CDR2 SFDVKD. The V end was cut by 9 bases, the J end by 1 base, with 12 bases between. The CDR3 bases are TGTGCCACCGAGGGTGCAGGCAGCAATCAGCCCCAGCATTTT. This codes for CATEGAGSNQPQHF.

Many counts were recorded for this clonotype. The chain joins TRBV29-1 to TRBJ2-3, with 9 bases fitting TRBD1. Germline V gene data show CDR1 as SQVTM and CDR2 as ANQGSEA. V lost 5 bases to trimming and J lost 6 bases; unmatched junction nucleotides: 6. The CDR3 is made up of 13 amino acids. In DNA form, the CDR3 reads TGCAGCGTTTCCGGGACAGGGTACGATACGCAGTATTTT. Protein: CSVSGTGYDTQYF.

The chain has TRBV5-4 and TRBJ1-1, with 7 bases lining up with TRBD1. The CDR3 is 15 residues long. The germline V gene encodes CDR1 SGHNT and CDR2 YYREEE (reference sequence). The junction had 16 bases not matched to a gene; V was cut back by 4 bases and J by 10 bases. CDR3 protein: CASSDTGTEDGGAFF. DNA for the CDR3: TGTGCCAGCAGCGACACCGGGACAGAAGATGGGGGAGCTTTCTTT.

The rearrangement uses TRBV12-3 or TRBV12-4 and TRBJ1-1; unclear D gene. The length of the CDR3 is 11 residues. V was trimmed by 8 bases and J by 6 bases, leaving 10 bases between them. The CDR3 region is CASARGAEAFF. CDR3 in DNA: TGTGCCAGCGCCCGTGGAGCTGAAGCTTTCTTT.

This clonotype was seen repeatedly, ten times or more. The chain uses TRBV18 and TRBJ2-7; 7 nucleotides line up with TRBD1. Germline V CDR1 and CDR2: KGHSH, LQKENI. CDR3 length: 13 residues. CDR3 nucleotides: TGTGCCAGCTCACCACCTGACAGGGTGGGCCTCGCCGTC. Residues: CASSPPDRVGLAV.

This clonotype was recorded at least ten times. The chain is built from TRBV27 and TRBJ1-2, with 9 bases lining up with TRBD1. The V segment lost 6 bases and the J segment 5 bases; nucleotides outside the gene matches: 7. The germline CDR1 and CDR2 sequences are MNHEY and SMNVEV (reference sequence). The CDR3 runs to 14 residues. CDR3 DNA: TGTGCCAGCAGCCCGGGACAGGGCAGGTATGGCTACACCTTC. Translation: CASSPGQGRYGYTF.

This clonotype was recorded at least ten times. The CDR3 DNA follows: TGTGCCAGCAGCGACCAGAAGGGGGCGCTTGAGACCCAGTACTTC. Protein: CASSDQKGALETQYF. The chain joins TRBV7-2 to TRBJ2-5, with TRBD1 identical over 7 bases. The CDR3 contains 15 residues. Trimming took 5 bases from V and 5 from J; bases not matched to a gene: 11. Germline lookup yields CDR1 SGHTA and CDR2 FQGNSA.

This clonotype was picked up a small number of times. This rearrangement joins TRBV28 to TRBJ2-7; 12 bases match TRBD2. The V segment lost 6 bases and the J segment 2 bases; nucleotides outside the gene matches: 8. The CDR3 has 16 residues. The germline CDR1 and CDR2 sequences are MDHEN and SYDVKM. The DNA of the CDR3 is TGTGCCAGCAGCCCTACACGACTAGCGGGGGCCTACGAGCAGTACGTC. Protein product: CASSPTRLAGAYEQYV.

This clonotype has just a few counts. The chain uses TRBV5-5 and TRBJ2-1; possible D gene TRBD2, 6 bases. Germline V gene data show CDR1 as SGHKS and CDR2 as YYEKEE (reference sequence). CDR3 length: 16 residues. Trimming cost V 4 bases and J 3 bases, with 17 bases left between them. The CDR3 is CASSPSGEASYNEQFF. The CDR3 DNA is TGTGCCAGCAGCCCATCGGGGGAAGCGAGCTACAATGAGCAGTTCTTC.

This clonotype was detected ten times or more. CDR3 residues: CASSASGSPLHF. CDR3 nucleotides: TGTGCCAGCAGCGCCTCGGGGTCACCCCTCCACTTT. V gene TRBV2 combines with J gene TRBJ1-6; D gene unclear. The V gene lost 6 bases and the J gene lost 10 bases, with 10 bases spanning the gap. The CDR3 is made up of 12 amino acids. The germline V gene has CDR1 SNHLY and CDR2 FYNNEI.

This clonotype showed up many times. In nucleotides, the CDR3 is TGTGCCAGCAGCCACGGGGGGGCTTACAATGAGCAGTTCTTC. Translation gives CASSHGGAYNEQFF. This sequence joins TRBV7-8 and TRBJ2-1, with TRBD2 matching over 8 bases. This CDR3 is 14 amino acids long. V gave up 5 bases and J gave up 4 bases; unmatched junction bases: 4. CDR1 SGHVS and CDR2 FQNEAQ come from the germline V gene.

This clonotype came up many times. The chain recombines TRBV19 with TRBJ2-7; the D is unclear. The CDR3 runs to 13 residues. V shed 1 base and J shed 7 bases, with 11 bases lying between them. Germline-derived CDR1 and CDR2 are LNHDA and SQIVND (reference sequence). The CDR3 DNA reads TGTGCCAGTAGTATAGGACCAGCTAGAGAGCAGTACTTC. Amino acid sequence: CASSIGPAREQYF.

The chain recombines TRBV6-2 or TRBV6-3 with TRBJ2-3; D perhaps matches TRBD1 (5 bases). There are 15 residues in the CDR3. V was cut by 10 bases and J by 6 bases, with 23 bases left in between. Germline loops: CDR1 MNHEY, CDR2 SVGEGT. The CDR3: CAIEQAGRNIDTQYF. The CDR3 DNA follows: TGTGCCATTGAACAGGCCGGCCGAAACATCGATACGCAGTATTTT.

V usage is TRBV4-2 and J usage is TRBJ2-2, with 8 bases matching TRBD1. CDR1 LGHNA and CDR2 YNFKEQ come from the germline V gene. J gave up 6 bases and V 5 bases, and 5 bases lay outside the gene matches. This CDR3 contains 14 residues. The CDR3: CASSYRGVAGELFF. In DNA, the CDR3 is TGTGCCAGCAGCTACAGGGGGGTCGCCGGGGAGCTGTTTTTT.

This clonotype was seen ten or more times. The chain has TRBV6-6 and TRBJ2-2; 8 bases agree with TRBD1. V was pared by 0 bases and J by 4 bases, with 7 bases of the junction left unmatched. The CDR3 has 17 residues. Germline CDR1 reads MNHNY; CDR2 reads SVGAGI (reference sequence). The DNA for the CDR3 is TGTGCCAGCAGTTACTCGGGGGGACAGGTACTCACCGGGGAGCTGTTTTTT. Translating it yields CASSYSGGQVLTGELFF.

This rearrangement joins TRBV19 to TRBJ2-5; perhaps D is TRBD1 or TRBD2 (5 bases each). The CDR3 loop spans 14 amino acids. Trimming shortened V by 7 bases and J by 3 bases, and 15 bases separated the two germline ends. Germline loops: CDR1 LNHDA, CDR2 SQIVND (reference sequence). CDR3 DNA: TGTGCCAGTACCGCCGGGACCGTAAAAGAGACCCAGTACTTC. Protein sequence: CASTAGTVKETQYF. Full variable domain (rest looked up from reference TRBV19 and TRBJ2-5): DGGITQSPKYLFRKEGQNVTLSCEQNLNHDAMYWYRQDPGQGLRLIYYSQIVNDFQKGDIAEGYSVSREKKESFPLTVTSAQKNPTAFYLCASTAGTVKETQYFGPGTRLLVL.

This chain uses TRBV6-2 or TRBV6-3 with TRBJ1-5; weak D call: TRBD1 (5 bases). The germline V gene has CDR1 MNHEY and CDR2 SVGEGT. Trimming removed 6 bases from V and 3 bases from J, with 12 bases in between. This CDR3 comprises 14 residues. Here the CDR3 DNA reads TGTGCCAGCAGCTGGACGGGACTCAATCAGCCCCAGCATTTT. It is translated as CASSWTGLNQPQHF.